This is a list of T cell receptor beta chains from one sample in a study of cytomegalovirus exposure and HLA in healthy donors. Assay used: immunoSEQ multiplex PCR; TCRdb lists only in-frame clones, some missing. The repertoire holds 150,000 to 200,000 clones, with 80% to 85% as singletons. The sample comprised PBMCs. The receptors were gathered from a man aged 50-60 years in good health and CMV-seropositive. The CDR3 runs from the conserved cysteine through the conserved F or W. D genes are given only for firm matches. Clone size is stated in some rows and not others, as once, few, many or a class when expanded.

V,J,size,D,DNA,CDR3
TRBV5-1,TRBJ2-7,-,-,TGCGCCAGCAGCGAGCGGAACTACGAGCAGTACTTC,CASSERNYEQYF
TRBV5-1,TRBJ2-5,-,TRBD1,TGCGCCAGCAGCTTGGGGACAGGGAAGACCCAGTACTTC,CASSLGTGKTQYF
TRBV5-1,TRBJ2-7,-,-,TGCGCCAGCAGCTTGGTTCTAAACGAGCAGTACTTC,CASSLVLNEQYF
TRBV28,TRBJ2-5,-,TRBD1,TGTGCCAGCAGTATCACGACAGGGGGAGAGACCCAGTACTTC,CASSITTGGETQYF
TRBV7-9,TRBJ2-7,-,TRBD2,TGTGCCAGCAGCTCTCCGGTGACAGCGGGAACCTACGAGCAGTACTTC,CASSSPVTAGTYEQYF
TRBV19,TRBJ1-1,-,-,TGTGCCAGTAGTCCCCGGGACTCCGGGCGGGTCACTGAAGCTTTCTTT,CASSPRDSGRVTEAFF
TRBV7-9,TRBJ1-1,-,TRBD1,TGTGCCAGCAGCTTAAGGTGGGCAGGGGGCATCGGTACTGAAGCTTTCTTT,CASSLRWAGGIGTEAFF
TRBV5-1,TRBJ2-3,-,-,TGCGCCAGCAGCCTGGACCCTAGCGTCCCAGATACGCAGTATTTT,CASSLDPSVPDTQYF
TRBV28,TRBJ2-7,few,TRBD2,TGTGCCAGCGTCCCAGGACTAGCGGGAACAAAGCAGTACTTC,CASVPGLAGTKQYF
TRBV11-2,TRBJ2-2,once,TRBD2,TGTGCCAGCAGCCAGGGCGGGGGTAAAAACACCGGGGAGCTGTTTTTT,CASSQGGGKNTGELFF
TRBV6-5,TRBJ1-3,-,-,TGTGCCAGCAGTTTGAATCTGGGGAGCTCTGGAAACACCATATATTTT,CASSLNLGSSGNTIYF
TRBV10-3,TRBJ2-3,-,-,TGTGCCACTAAAGCTGACACAGATACGCAGTATTTT,CATKADTDTQYF
TRBV2,TRBJ2-5,-,-,TGTGCCAGCACTTCTCGCCGGGAAGTGGAGACCCAGTACTTC,CASTSRREVETQYF
TRBV4-1,TRBJ2-5,-,-,TGCGCCAGCAGCCCTGTGGGGCTAAGGGGGGAGACCCAGTACTTC,CASSPVGLRGETQYF
TRBV5-6,TRBJ2-7,-,-,TGTGCCAGCAGCTGGGGGGAGACATACGAGCAGTACTTC,CASSWGETYEQYF
TRBV10-3,TRBJ2-3,-,-,TGTGCCATCACAGGGGGCACAGATACGCAGTATTTT,CAITGGTDTQYF
TRBV7-9,TRBJ1-5,-,-,TGTGCCAGCAGCTTAGTCTCGGGGGGCGGCAATCAGCCCCAGCATTTT,CASSLVSGGGNQPQHF
TRBV5-6,TRBJ2-2,-,TRBD2,TGTGCCAGCAGCATGGGACTAGCGGGAATGACCGGGGAGCTGTTTTTT,CASSMGLAGMTGELFF
TRBV5-1,TRBJ2-1,-,-,TGCGCCAGCAGACAGGGTATCTACAATGAGCAGTTCTTC,CASRQGIYNEQFF
TRBV11-2,TRBJ2-3,-,TRBD2,TGTGCCAGCAGGAGCGCGGGGGGCGGGGCAGATACGCAGTATTTT,CASRSAGGGADTQYF
TRBV6-1,TRBJ2-3,-,TRBD2,TGTGCCAGCAACCCGGGACTAGCGGCAGATACGCAGTATTTT,CASNPGLAADTQYF
TRBV7-3,TRBJ2-3,-,TRBD1,TGTGCCAGCAGCCAGACAGGGGGTGCAGATACGCAGTATTTT,CASSQTGGADTQYF
TRBV4-2,TRBJ1-2,few,-,TGTGCCAGCAGCCCGGCGACAGGTCACTATGGCTACACCTTC,CASSPATGHYGYTF
TRBV10-2,TRBJ2-7,-,TRBD2,TGCGCCACCGGGACTAGCGGGGGTGTATACGAGCAGTACTTC,CATGTSGGVYEQYF
TRBV5-1,TRBJ2-7,-,TRBD1,TGCGCCAGCAGCCTGACAGGGGGTCCCTACGAGCAGTACTTC,CASSLTGGPYEQYF
TRBV9,TRBJ1-1,-,TRBD1,TGTGCCAGCAGCCCCTTAGGACAGGGGGTAACTGAAGCTTTCTTT,CASSPLGQGVTEAFF
TRBV6-6,TRBJ2-3,once,-,TGTGCCAGCAGTTATGGGGCAGGCACAGATACGCAGTATTTT,CASSYGAGTDTQYF
TRBV4-1,TRBJ2-7,-,-,TGCGCCAGCAGCCAAGACCTCGGGGGAAGCTCCTACGAGCAGTACTTC,CASSQDLGGSSYEQYF
TRBV28,TRBJ1-2,-,TRBD1,TGTGCCAGCAGTTCCCAAGGGGGCGGCTATGGCTACACCTTC,CASSSQGGGYGYTF
TRBV29-1,TRBJ2-7,once,TRBD1,TGCAGCGTTGAGGCAAGGGGACAGGGTGACTACGAGCAGTACTTC,CSVEARGQGDYEQYF
TRBV5-1,TRBJ1-2,-,TRBD1,TGCGCCAGCAGCTTCGGGACAGCTACTAACTATGGCTACACCTTC,CASSFGTATNYGYTF
TRBV9,TRBJ2-3,once,-,TGTGCCAGCAGCGTAGAGGGGGTGAGCACAGATACGCAGTATTTT,CASSVEGVSTDTQYF
TRBV10-2,TRBJ2-7,-,-,TGCGCCAGCAGCCTAAGCTCCTACGAGCAGTACTTC,CASSLSSYEQYF
TRBV29-1,TRBJ2-1,-,TRBD2,TGCAGCGTGGGACTAGCGGCATCTTTTTTGACGCGAGCTAGCTCCTACAATGAGCAGTTCTTC,CSVGLAASFLTRASSYNEQFF
TRBV5-5,TRBJ1-4,-,-,TGTGCCAGCAGCTTAGGAGGGACAACTAATGAAAAACTGTTTTTT,CASSLGGTTNEKLFF
TRBV12-2,TRBJ1-6,-,-,TGTGCAAGTCGCTTGGCAGGGGGTTGTGCTTCACCCCTCCACTTT,CASRLAGGCASPLHF
TRBV19,TRBJ2-1,-,TRBD2,TGTGCCAGTAGTAGCGGGAGTAGCTACAATGAGCAGTTCTTC,CASSSGSSYNEQFF
TRBV19,TRBJ2-7,-,TRBD1,TGTGCCAGTAGTGGACAGGTTCGCTACGAGCAGTACTTC,CASSGQVRYEQYF
TRBV25-1,TRBJ1-5,-,-,TGTGCCAGCAGTGATGGCTCTTATAGCAATCAGCCCCAGCATTTT,CASSDGSYSNQPQHF
TRBV4-2,TRBJ2-3,-,TRBD2,TGTGCCAGCAGCCCCCAGCGGGAAGCGGATACGCAGTATTTT,CASSPQREADTQYF
TRBV28,TRBJ1-1,-,TRBD1,TGTGCCAGCAGTCCCGACAGGGTCCCCACTGAAGCTTTCTTT,CASSPDRVPTEAFF
TRBV19,TRBJ1-5,once,-,TGTGCCAGTAGTATAGGAATGTTCGGGGAAGATCAGCCCCAGCATTTT,CASSIGMFGEDQPQHF